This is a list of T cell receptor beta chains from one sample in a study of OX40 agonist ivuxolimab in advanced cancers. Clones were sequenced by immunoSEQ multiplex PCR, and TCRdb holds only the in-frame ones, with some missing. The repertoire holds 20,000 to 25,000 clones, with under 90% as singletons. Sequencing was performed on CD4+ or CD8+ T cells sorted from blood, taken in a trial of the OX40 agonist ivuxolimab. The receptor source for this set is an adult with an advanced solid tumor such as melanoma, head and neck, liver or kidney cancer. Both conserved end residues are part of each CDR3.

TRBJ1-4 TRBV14 CASSHTVGTNEKLFF
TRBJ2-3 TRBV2 CARESDGTSGHSTDTQYF
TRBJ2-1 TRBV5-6 CASSLFGTGDNEQFF
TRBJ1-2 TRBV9 CASSLVSGGVDGYTF
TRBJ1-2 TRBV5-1 CASSLGQLYTF
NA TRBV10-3 CAIRTPDTPSSYEQYF
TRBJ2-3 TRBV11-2 CASSSMTGYALDTQYF
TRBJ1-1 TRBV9 CASSVGGMDNTEAFF
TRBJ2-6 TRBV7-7 CASSPLSGANVLTF
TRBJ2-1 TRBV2 CASSDRDKRGGEQFF